Here is one TCR beta chain with its context. It has no known antigen specificity. Qualities for individual bases were not recorded, and no much larger clone is one base off. TCRbeta CDR3 regions were amplified from genomic DNA by means of the immunoSEQ Assay, a bias-controlled multiplex PCR. Per the source publication's procedure: The number of nucleated cells in each sample was estimated by amplification of reference gene primers within the assay. Sequence reads were collapsed and filtered to measure the absolute abundance of every unique TCRbeta CDR3 rearrangement. Productive Simpson clonality was computed per sample as the square root of Simpson's diversity index over productive rearrangements. What TCRdb holds here is the immuneACCESS table cut down to in-frame rearrangements. Part of the clones is not present; checked against another copy, under half of the missing clones reflect an unresolved V gene, and the others are unexplained. The D gene and trimming were derived from the DNA, and the V and J assignments and clone size from that table. This sample is represented by around 140,000 clones; 87% of them were singletons. The ten largest clones take up roughly 4% of the sample.

These data belong to a study of blood T cell repertoires in COVID-19 (dated by TCRdb to 2020 to 2022). With respect to the entire study: Collaborator samples came from the United States, Italy and Spain and covered acute and convalescent phases of COVID-19. The material from the prospective study consisted of cDNA or gDNA derived from T cells, B-cell-depleted T cells, or PBMCs. HLA class I and class II types, where available, came from metadata supplied by the sample provider rather than from assay-based typing. The samples were drawn from two sources: the first 160 participants of the ongoing ImmuneRACE study, and 1,200 or so subjects contributed by 6 global collaborators. The repertoires were released in a freely available public database meant as a resource for research on the immune response to SARS-CoV-2. Deeply sampled blood TCRbeta repertoires from subjects exposed to, actively infected with, or recovered from COVID-19 were included in the dataset. Sample metadata almost always included a de-identified subject ID, COVID-19 status, age in years and sex.

Enrolling through a virtual design, the prospective study's participants ranged in age from roughly 18 to 89 years and lived across some 22 United States geographic areas. To assign participants to cohorts, the prospective study relied on clinical history that participants themselves reported in a screening survey and a study questionnaire. Exposed participants were defined as having been in contact with someone with a PCR-confirmed or clinician-diagnosed COVID-19 case within 2 weeks of study entry. In the prospective study, whole blood, serum and a nasopharyngeal or oropharyngeal swab were collected from each participant by mobile phlebotomists. Over an approximately 2-month period, participants in the prospective study had the option of providing additional blood draws and questionnaires. Before DNA extraction, blood samples from the prospective study were shipped at room temperature or frozen.

The CDR3 measures 15 amino acids from cysteine to phenylalanine. Only the CDR3 portion is preserved as DNA: 45 bases, with reading frame beginning at the first base. For CDR1 and CDR2, the germline V gene lists SGDLS and YYNGEE. Trimming costs V 0 bases and J 4 bases, and their ends lie 14 bases apart. The paper as a whole reports these results and caveats: How much clinical and demographic metadata was included differed by source and by participant, and the metadata was provided uncurated.

The chain joins TRBV9 to TRBJ2-7; tentative D gene TRBD2, with 5 bases matching. Sequenced sample: PBMCs or T cells enriched from blood (not recorded which). The receptor was isolated from a woman aged 40 to 55 who had been exposed to COVID-19. DNA sequence: TGTGCCAGCAGCGTAGCTGGAGGATCTGGTTACGAGCAGTACTTC. Its product reads: CASSVAGGSGYEQYF.